This T cell receptor beta chain was sequenced during a study of graft-versus-host responses after intestinal transplantation. Study information: Transplant types were multivisceral, liver-intestinal, or isolated intestinal. Notes on the study in general: Recipient bone marrow held GvH clones, some seen earlier in ileum or blood. Graft-versus-host to host-versus-graft clonal ratios in allografts were high in patients with graft-donor T cell macrochimerism.

Germline CDR1 and CDR2: SNHLY and FYNNEI. The CDR3 runs 14 residues. V was cut by 10 bases and J by 3 bases, with 16 bases left in between. This clone occurred once. Its antigen is as yet unknown. TCRdb's copy holds only in-frame clones and misses some; the assay was immunoSEQ multiplex PCR. The sample yields some 96,000 clones, more than 75% seen once. Material: unstimulated CD4+ T cells sorted from spleen or lymph node cells, obtained before transplant. The chain links TRBV2 to TRBJ2-1; D is perhaps TRBD1 (6 bases). This receptor was obtained from a human donor who was the organ donor for an intestinal transplant. CDR3 residues: CATSGTLNYNEQFF. CDR3 DNA: TGTGCCACCTCCGGGACACTCAACTACAATGAGCAGTTCTTC.